The rows below give T cell receptor beta chains drawn from one sample of a study of T-cell memory formation after mild COVID-19. TCRdb processed the 5' RACE reads anew with MiXCR; each CDR3 protein has one entry. This table has under 550,000 distinct CDR3 sequences, 15% to 20% appearing once. The sample taken for sequencing was PBMCs or a T cell subset sorted from them (not recorded which). Receptor source: an adult woman who had mild COVID-19 (a few samples of this study predate the infection). Cell type and time point are not known. Both conserved end residues are part of each CDR3. Each record gives: CDR3 protein, CDR3 DNA, V gene, J gene, clone size, D gene. A D gene is named only where the DNA matches it firmly. A clone size is listed for some rows: how often the clone was seen (once, few, many), or a class if it is expanded.

CDR3: CASSITGTSYGYTF; DNA: TGCGCCAGCAGCATAACCGGGACAAGTTATGGCTACACCTTC; V: TRBV5-1; J: TRBJ1-2; size: -; D: -
CDR3: CASSKSGSNTGELFF; DNA: TGTGCCAGCTCGAAGAGCGGGAGCAACACCGGGGAGCTGTTTTTT; V: TRBV7-6; J: TRBJ2-2; size: -; D: TRBD2
CDR3: CASNPDTEAFF; DNA: TGCGCCAGCAACCCAGACACTGAAGCTTTCTTT; V: TRBV4-1; J: TRBJ1-1; size: few; D: -
CDR3: CASSHDERFEQYF; DNA: TGTGCCAGCAGCCACGACGAGCGGTTCGAGCAGTACTTC; V: TRBV7-2; J: TRBJ2-7; size: few; D: -
CDR3: CASSLEVGRETQYF; DNA: TGCGCCAGCAGCTTGGAAGTAGGACGGGAGACCCAGTACTTC; V: TRBV5-1; J: TRBJ2-5; size: -; D: -
CDR3: CASSILAGVYTDTQYF; DNA: TGTGCCAGTAGTATACTAGCGGGAGTGTACACAGATACGCAGTATTTT; V: TRBV19; J: TRBJ2-3; size: few; D: TRBD2
CDR3: CASSLAQGVGQPQHF; DNA: TGTGCCAGCAGCTTGGCGCAGGGGGTGGGACAGCCCCAGCATTTT; V: TRBV5-5; J: TRBJ1-5; size: few; D: TRBD1
CDR3: CASSLSVGETQYF; DNA: TGTGCCAGCAGCTTAAGTGTTGGGGAGACCCAGTACTTC; V: TRBV7-9; J: TRBJ2-5; size: few; D: -
CDR3: CASTRVSSYNEQFF; DNA: TGTGCCAGCACCCGGGTCAGCTCCTACAATGAGCAGTTCTTC; V: TRBV6-6; J: TRBJ2-1; size: -; D: -
CDR3: CASSPPWAQETQYF; DNA: TGTGCCAGCTCCCCGCCCTGGGCTCAAGAGACCCAGTACTTC; V: TRBV18; J: TRBJ2-5; size: -; D: -
CDR3: CASSLTGGPRETQYF; DNA: TGTGCCAGCAGTTTGACGGGAGGGCCACGAGAGACCCAGTACTTC; V: TRBV27; J: TRBJ2-5; size: few; D: TRBD2
CDR3: CSARVRQAEGNTEAFF; DNA: TGCAGTGCTAGAGTACGACAGGCCGAGGGAAACACTGAAGCTTTCTTT; V: TRBV20-1; J: TRBJ1-1; size: -; D: -
CDR3: CASSLSGNQETQYF; DNA: TGTGCCAGCAGCCTTTCGGGGAACCAAGAGACCCAGTACTTC; V: TRBV12-3/TRBV12-4; J: TRBJ2-5; size: -; D: -
CDR3: CASSLAGEVYNEQFF; DNA: TGTGCCAGCAGCTTAGCGGGAGAGGTCTACAATGAGCAGTTCTTC; V: TRBV6-5; J: TRBJ2-1; size: -; D: TRBD2
CDR3: CSASRGATNEKLFF; DNA: TGCAGTGCTTCCCGGGGGGCGACTAATGAAAAACTGTTTTTT; V: TRBV20-1; J: TRBJ1-4; size: few; D: -
CDR3: CATSKLGITQETQYF; DNA: TGTGCCACCTCCAAACTAGGGATCACCCAAGAGACCCAGTACTTC; V: TRBV15; J: TRBJ2-5; size: few; D: -
CDR3: CASSLVGSGGYEQFF; DNA: TGTGCCAGCAGTTTAGTTGGTAGCGGGGGATACGAGCAGTTCTTC; V: TRBV12-3/TRBV12-4; J: TRBJ2-1; size: few; D: TRBD2
CDR3: CASSPGPAQPGAQYF; DNA: TGTGCCAGCAGCCCAGGCCCGGCTCAACCCGGAGCGCAGTATTTT; V: TRBV7-3; J: TRBJ2-3; size: -; D: -
CDR3: CASSAPGLAGTSSYNEQFF; DNA: TGCGCCAGCAGCGCCCCGGGACTAGCGGGGACGAGCTCCTACAATGAGCAGTTCTTC; V: TRBV5-1; J: TRBJ2-1; size: few; D: TRBD2
CDR3: CASSSRLAGGSWETQYF; DNA: TGTGCCAGCAGTTCGCGACTAGCGGGAGGTAGCTGGGAGACCCAGTACTTC; V: TRBV6-2/TRBV6-3; J: TRBJ2-5; size: -; D: TRBD2
CDR3: CASSLTGAQTGEQYF; DNA: TGCGCCAGCAGCTTGACAGGGGCCCAAACGGGCGAGCAGTACTTC; V: TRBV5-1; J: TRBJ2-7; size: few; D: TRBD1
CDR3: CASSLDRVSTEAFF; DNA: TGTGCCAGCAGCTTAGACAGAGTGAGCACTGAAGCTTTCTTT; V: TRBV7-9; J: TRBJ1-1; size: once; D: -
CDR3: CASSLTGGFSNEQFF; DNA: TGCGCCAGCAGCTTAACAGGGGGCTTTAGCAATGAGCAGTTCTTC; V: TRBV5-1; J: TRBJ2-1; size: few; D: TRBD1
CDR3: CASSPNLGTGDSSGANVLTF; DNA: TGTGCCAGCAGTCCCAACCTAGGGACAGGGGATAGCTCTGGGGCCAACGTCCTGACTTTC; V: TRBV12-3/TRBV12-4; J: TRBJ2-6; size: few; D: TRBD1
CDR3: CASSLTSGSDNEQFF; DNA: TGCGCCAGCAGCCTGACTAGCGGGAGTGACAATGAGCAGTTCTTC; V: TRBV5-1; J: TRBJ2-1; size: few; D: TRBD2
CDR3: CASSRLPGTQYF; DNA: TGTGCCAGCAGCCGCCTCCCAGGGACCCAGTACTTC; V: TRBV12-3/TRBV12-4; J: TRBJ2-5; size: few; D: -
CDR3: CASSVDSGGYTF; DNA: TGTGCCAGCAGTGTAGACAGCGGTGGCTACACCTTC; V: TRBV6-4; J: TRBJ1-2; size: few; D: -
CDR3: CSAVVGREPYEQYF; DNA: TGCAGCGCAGTGGTGGGGCGGGAACCCTACGAGCAGTACTTC; V: TRBV29-1; J: TRBJ2-7; size: -; D: -
CDR3: CASSVAGNGQETQYF; DNA: TGTGCCAGCAGCGTTGCCGGAAACGGCCAAGAGACCCAGTACTTC; V: TRBV9; J: TRBJ2-5; size: -; D: -
CDR3: CASSSPPDRGVKQFF; DNA: TGTGCCAGCAGTTCCCCTCCGGACAGGGGGGTCAAGCAGTTCTTC; V: TRBV6-6; J: TRBJ2-1; size: few; D: TRBD1
CDR3: CASSLLRQGGLNTEAFF; DNA: TGCGCCAGCAGCTTGCTGCGACAGGGGGGACTGAACACTGAAGCTTTCTTT; V: TRBV5-1; J: TRBJ1-1; size: -; D: TRBD1
CDR3: CAAQRGPTDTQYF; DNA: TGTGCCGCTCAGCGGGGGCCCACAGATACGCAGTATTTT; V: TRBV6-5; J: TRBJ2-3; size: -; D: TRBD2
CDR3: CASSSAAGDGYTF; DNA: TGTGCCAGCAGCTCAGCGGCGGGGGATGGCTACACCTTC; V: TRBV7-9; J: TRBJ1-2; size: -; D: -
CDR3: CASSHSGGAHNEQFF; DNA: TGTGCCAGCAGCCATAGCGGGGGGGCCCACAATGAGCAGTTCTTC; V: TRBV3-1; J: TRBJ2-1; size: many; D: TRBD2
CDR3: CASSLYPGGQETQYF; DNA: TGTGCCAGCAGCTTATACCCGGGGGGTCAAGAGACCCAGTACTTC; V: TRBV7-3; J: TRBJ2-5; size: -; D: TRBD2
CDR3: CSVVDRVTYEQYF; DNA: TGCAGCGTTGTGGACAGGGTTACCTACGAGCAGTACTTC; V: TRBV29-1; J: TRBJ2-7; size: many; D: TRBD1
CDR3: CASRSGGAGTEAFF; DNA: TGCGCCAGCAGATCAGGGGGCGCGGGCACTGAAGCTTTCTTT; V: TRBV5-1; J: TRBJ1-1; size: -; D: TRBD1
CDR3: CASSADIPSGGNTIYF; DNA: TGTGCCAGCAGCGCCGACATACCTTCGGGTGGAAACACCATATATTTT; V: TRBV7-6; J: TRBJ1-3; size: few; D: -
CDR3: CASSPGGGGNTEAFF; DNA: TGTGCCAGCTCACCAGGGGGCGGTGGAAACACTGAAGCTTTCTTT; V: TRBV18; J: TRBJ1-1; size: few; D: -
CDR3: CASSFDRGPTDTQYF; DNA: TGTGCCAGCAGCTTTGACAGGGGGCCCACGGATACGCAGTATTTT; V: TRBV7-8; J: TRBJ2-3; size: few; D: TRBD1
CDR3: CASSSPRSGANVLTF; DNA: TGTGCCAGCAGCTCCCCCCGATCTGGGGCCAACGTCCTGACTTTC; V: TRBV11-2; J: TRBJ2-6; size: few; D: -
CDR3: CASSQDPWTGWSAYEQYF; DNA: TGTGCCAGCAGCCAAGATCCCTGGACAGGGTGGTCGGCCTACGAGCAGTACTTC; V: TRBV14; J: TRBJ2-7; size: -; D: TRBD1
CDR3: CASSQEPAGAYNEQFF; DNA: TGTGCCAGCAGCCAAGAGCCAGCGGGAGCATACAATGAGCAGTTCTTC; V: TRBV4-2; J: TRBJ2-1; size: few; D: TRBD2
CDR3: CASSEAGPSTDTQYF; DNA: TGCGCCAGCAGTGAAGCAGGGCCTAGCACAGATACGCAGTATTTT; V: TRBV10-2; J: TRBJ2-3; size: -; D: -
CDR3: CASSLSSGGGLFF; DNA: TGTGCCAGCAGCTTATCGAGCGGGGGCGGCCTGTTCTTC; V: TRBV7-6; J: TRBJ2-1; size: many; D: TRBD2